The source of this T cell receptor (beta chain) is a study of vaccination and CD4 T cells after COVID-19. Overall study: Post-vaccine sample collection happened at a median of 72 days after dose two, ranging 14 to 241.

Sequencing of DNA taken from cultured CD4+ T cells relied on the Oncomine TCR Beta short-read assay. TCRdb passed the PCR reads through MiXCR, listing each CDR3 protein once. The table has tens of thousands of distinct CDR3 sequences, more than 30% seen once. Time point described: late sampling 161 to 241 days after vaccination in a few convalescent patients. As for treatment: roughly ten-day PBMC culture with coronavirus spike peptide pools or control peptides (ViraFEST assay). V lost 7 bases, J lost 0 bases, and 18 bases lay in between. The CDR3 extends over 16 amino acids. The germline gives CDR1 MNHNS, CDR2 SASEGT. Turning to this clonotype: Its antigen is unidentified.

This TCR came from a human donor who had recovered from COVID-19. Sequences were derived from CD4+ T cells from blood, cultured in vitro, sampled about 7 months after SARS-CoV-2 vaccination. The rearrangement joins TRBV6-1 to TRBJ1-2; tentatively, D is TRBD1 (5 bases). The CDR3 DNA reads TGTGCCAGCACTCCCAGCGGGACCCTGGCTAACTATGGCTACACCTTC. This sequence encodes CASTPSGTLANYGYTF.